The source of this T cell receptor beta chain is a study of blood T cells in healthy people across ages. Broader study findings: Significant beta diversity loss was already apparent by age roughly 40, declining roughly linearly.

No fewer than 6 million PBMCs went into each sample. Germline CDR1 and CDR2: LGHNA and YSLEER. V lost 4 bases to trimming and J lost 1 base; unmatched junction nucleotides: 3. The CDR3 is made up of 15 amino acids. This clonotype was recorded a few times. The antigen is undetermined. A sample-barcoded 5' primer and a J-beta primer mix were used in a second PCR of roughly 6 to 11 cycles. Each cDNA molecule, via a template-switch adaptor with 12 random nucleotides, was tagged. TCRdb itself ran the 5' RACE reads through MiXCR, one entry per CDR3 protein. The sample contains some 1.5 million distinct CDR3 sequences, roughly 43% of which appear only once.

The V gene is TRBV4-3, the J gene TRBJ1-4, with 7 bases identical to TRBD1. The sequence came from a woman under 30 in good health. The sample taken for sequencing was blood. DNA of the CDR3: TGCGCCAGCAGCCTCCACAGGGGAACTAATGAAAAACTGTTTTTT. Protein: CASSLHRGTNEKLFF.